This T cell receptor beta chain was found in a study of cytomegalovirus exposure and HLA in healthy donors. Study-wide points: The study recorded about 150 TCR beta chains that were cytomegalovirus-associated.

Primers: 60 Vbeta forward and 13 Jbeta reverse. Repertoires were generated with immunoSEQ multiplex PCR, while TCRdb's copy carries only in-frame clones and drops some. The sample lists about 160,000 clones, around 75% occurring once. This clone appeared a few times. As yet, its antigen is unknown. With 3 bases clipped from V and 4 bases from J, the junction kept 1 base outside the gene matches. The CDR3 covers 14 residues. CDR1 is MGHRA and CDR2 is YSYEKL in the germline V gene. The sequence came from a female donor in good health and CMV-seronegative. Sequenced sample: PBMCs. The rearrangement links TRBV4-1 to TRBJ2-5; 11 bases agree with TRBD2. The CDR3 sequence: CASSQGTSGETQYF. DNA for the CDR3: TGCGCCAGCAGCCAGGGGACTAGCGGAGAGACCCAGTACTTC.